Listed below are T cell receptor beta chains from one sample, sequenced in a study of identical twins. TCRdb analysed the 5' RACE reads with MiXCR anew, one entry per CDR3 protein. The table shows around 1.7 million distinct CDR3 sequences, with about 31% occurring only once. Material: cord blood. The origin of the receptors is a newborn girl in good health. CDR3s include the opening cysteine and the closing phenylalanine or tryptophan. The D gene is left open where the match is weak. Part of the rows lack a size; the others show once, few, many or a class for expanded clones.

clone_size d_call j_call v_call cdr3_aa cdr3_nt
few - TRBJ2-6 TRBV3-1 CASQAVGANVLTF TGTGCCAGCCAAGCTGTCGGGGCCAACGTCCTGACTTTC
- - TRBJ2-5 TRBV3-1 CASSQGLGMETQYF TGTGCCAGCAGCCAAGGACTAGGGATGGAGACCCAGTACTTC
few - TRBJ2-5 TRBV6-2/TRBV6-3 CASKSSVWGAKETQYF TGTGCCAGCAAATCCTCCGTCTGGGGGGCAAAAGAGACCCAGTACTTC
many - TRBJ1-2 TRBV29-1 CSARIWGAHLSDGYTF TGCAGCGCCCGGATATGGGGGGCGCATCTATCCGATGGCTACACCTTC
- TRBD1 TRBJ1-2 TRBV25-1 CASSGDSFSSGYTF TGTGCCAGCAGTGGGGACAGTTTTTCGTCCGGCTACACCTTC
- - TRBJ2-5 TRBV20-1 CSASRAMETQYF TGCAGTGCTAGTAGGGCGATGGAGACCCAGTACTTC
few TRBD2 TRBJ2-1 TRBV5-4 CASSLAGGRAYNEQFF TGTGCCAGCAGCTTGGCGGGAGGACGGGCCTACAATGAGCAGTTCTTC
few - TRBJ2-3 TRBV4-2 CASSQAGTTSTDTQYF TGTGCCAGCAGCCAAGCGGGGACCACTTCCACAGATACGCAGTATTTT
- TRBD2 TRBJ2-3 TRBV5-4 CASSLTTLAGATDTQYF TGTGCCAGCAGCTTGACCACTCTAGCGGGAGCCACAGATACGCAGTATTTT
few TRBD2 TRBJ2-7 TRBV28 CASSLSSTSDEQYF TGTGCCAGCAGTTTATCTTCGACTAGCGACGAGCAGTACTTC
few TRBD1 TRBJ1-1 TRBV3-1 CASSQDWGQVDTEAFF TGTGCCAGCAGCCAAGATTGGGGACAGGTCGACACTGAAGCTTTCTTT
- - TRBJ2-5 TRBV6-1 CASGPDAQETQYF TGTGCCAGCGGACCGGACGCTCAAGAGACCCAGTACTTC
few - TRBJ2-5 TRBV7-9 CASSPLTGTQYF TGTGCCAGCAGCCCCCTAACCGGGACCCAGTACTTC
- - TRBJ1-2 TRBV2 CASSEGGYGYIF TGTGCCAGCAGTGAAGGAGGCTATGGCTACATCTTC
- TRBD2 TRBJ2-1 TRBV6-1 CASSSILAASSYNEQFF TGTGCCAGCAGCTCAATCCTAGCGGCCAGCTCCTACAATGAGCAGTTCTTC
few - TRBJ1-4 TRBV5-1 CASSPGREGEKLFF TGCGCCAGCAGCCCGGGAAGGGAGGGCGAAAAACTGTTTTTT
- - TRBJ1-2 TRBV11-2 CASSLLRVETQYFGPNYGYTF -
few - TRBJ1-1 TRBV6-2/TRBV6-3 CASSRELNTEAFF TGTGCCAGCAGTCGGGAGTTGAACACTGAAGCTTTCTTT
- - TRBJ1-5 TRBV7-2 CASSLVRDHQPQHF TGTGCCAGCAGCTTAGTTCGGGATCATCAGCCCCAGCATTTT
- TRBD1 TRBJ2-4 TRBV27 CASRRGGTQNIQYF TGTGCCAGCAGAAGAGGGGGCACACAAAACATTCAGTACTTC
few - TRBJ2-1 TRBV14 CASSQDLPHEQFF TGTGCCAGCAGCCAAGATCTTCCTCATGAGCAGTTCTTC
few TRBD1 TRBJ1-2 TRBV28 CASSLNRGKYGYTF TGTGCCAGCAGTTTAAACAGGGGGAAGTATGGCTACACCTTC
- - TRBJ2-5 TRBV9 CASMRADPYNEQYF TGTGCCAGCATGCGGGCAGATCCGTACAATGAGCAGTACTTC
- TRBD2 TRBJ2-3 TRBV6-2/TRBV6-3 CASSYGPRGGRDTQYF TGTGCCAGCAGTTACGGTCCGCGGGGGGGCCGGGATACGCAGTATTTT
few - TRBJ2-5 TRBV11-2 CASSLGSLIQETQYF TGTGCCAGCAGCTTAGGTTCCTTGATCCAAGAGACCCAGTACTTC
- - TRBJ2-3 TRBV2 CASKSSHTDTQYF TGTGCCAGCAAGTCCAGCCACACAGATACGCAGTATTTT
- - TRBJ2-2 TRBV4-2 CASSQGSSNTGELFF TGTGCCAGCAGCCAAGGGAGCTCCAACACCGGGGAGCTGTTTTTT
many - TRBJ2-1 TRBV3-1 CASSSVHEQFF TGTGCCAGCAGCTCTGTGCATGAGCAGTTCTTC
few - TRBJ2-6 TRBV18 CASSQLDRTGANVLTF TGTGCCAGCTCACAACTGGACAGAACTGGGGCCAACGTCCTGACTTTC
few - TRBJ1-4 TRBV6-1 CASSDLGGVNEKLFF TGTGCCAGCAGTGATTTAGGGGGGGTTAATGAAAAACTGTTTTTT
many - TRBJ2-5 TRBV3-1 CASSQLYGALRETQYF TGTGCCAGCAGCCAATTGTACGGGGCGCTCCGAGAGACCCAGTACTTC
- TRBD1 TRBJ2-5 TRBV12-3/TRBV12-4 CASSSRDRINEQYF TGTGCCAGCAGTTCCCGGGACAGGATTAATGAGCAGTACTTC
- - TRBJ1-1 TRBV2 CASSEKGPLLAFF TGTGCCAGCAGTGAAAAGGGACCCCTTTTGGCTTTCTTT
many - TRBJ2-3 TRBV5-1 CASRTGRGTDTQYF TGCGCCAGCAGGACGGGACGAGGGACAGATACGCAGTATTTT
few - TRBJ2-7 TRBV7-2 CASSLRSPEAFEQYF TGTGCCAGCAGCTTACGCAGTCCCGAGGCCTTCGAGCAGTACTTC